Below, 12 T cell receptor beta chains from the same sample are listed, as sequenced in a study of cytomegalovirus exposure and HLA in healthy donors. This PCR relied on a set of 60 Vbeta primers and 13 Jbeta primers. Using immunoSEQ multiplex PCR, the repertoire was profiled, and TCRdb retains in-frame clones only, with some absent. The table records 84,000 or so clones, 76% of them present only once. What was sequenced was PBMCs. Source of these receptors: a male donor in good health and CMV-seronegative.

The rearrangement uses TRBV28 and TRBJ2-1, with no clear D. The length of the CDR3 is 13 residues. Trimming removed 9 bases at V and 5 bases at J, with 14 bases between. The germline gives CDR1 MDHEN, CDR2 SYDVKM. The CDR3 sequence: CASPGPVNNEQFF. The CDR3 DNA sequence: TGTGCCAGTCCTGGGCCGGTAAACAATGAGCAGTTCTTC.

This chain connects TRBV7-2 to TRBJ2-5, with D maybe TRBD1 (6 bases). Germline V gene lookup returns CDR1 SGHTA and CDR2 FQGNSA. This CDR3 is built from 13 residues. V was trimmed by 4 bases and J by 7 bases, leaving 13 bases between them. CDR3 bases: TGTGCCAGCAGCTCGAGGGGGACGGGGACCCAGTACTTC. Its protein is CASSSRGTGTQYF. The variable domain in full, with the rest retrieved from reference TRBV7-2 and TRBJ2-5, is GAGVSQSPSNKVTEKGKDVELRCDPISGHTALYWYRQSLGQGLEFLIYFQGNSAPDKSGLPSDRFSAERTGGSVSTLTIQRTQQEDSAVYLCASSSRGTGTQYFGPGTRLLVL.

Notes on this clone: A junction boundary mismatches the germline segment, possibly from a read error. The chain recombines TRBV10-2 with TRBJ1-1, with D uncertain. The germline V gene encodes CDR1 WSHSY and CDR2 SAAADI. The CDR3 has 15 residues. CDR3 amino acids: CASREFDGINTEAFF. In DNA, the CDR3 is TGCGCCAGCAGAGAGTTTGACGGGATAAACACTGAAGCTTTCTTT.

CDR3: CSVASGRLIGTGELFF. In nucleotides, the CDR3 is TGCAGCGTTGCTAGCGGGAGGCTCATTGGAACCGGGGAGCTGTTTTTT. The rearrangement uses TRBV29-1 and TRBJ2-2; 11 bases map to TRBD2. The CDR3 runs 16 residues. V shed 4 bases and J 5 bases; nucleotides not matched to a gene: 9. CDR1 SQVTM and CDR2 ANQGSEA come from the germline V gene.

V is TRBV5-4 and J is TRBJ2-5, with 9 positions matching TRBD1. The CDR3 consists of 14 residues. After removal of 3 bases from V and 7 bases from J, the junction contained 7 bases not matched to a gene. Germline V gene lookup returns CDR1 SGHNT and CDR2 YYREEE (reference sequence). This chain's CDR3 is CASSSVTGGGTQYF. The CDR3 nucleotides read TGTGCCAGCAGCTCGGTGACAGGGGGGGGGACCCAGTACTTC.

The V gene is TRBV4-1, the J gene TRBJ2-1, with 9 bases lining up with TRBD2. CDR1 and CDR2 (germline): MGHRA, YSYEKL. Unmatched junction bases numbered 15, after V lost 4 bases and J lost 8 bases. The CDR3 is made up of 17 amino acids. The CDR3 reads CASSRLKTEGLAHEQFF. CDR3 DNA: TGCGCCAGCAGCCGTCTAAAAACGGAGGGACTAGCTCATGAGCAGTTCTTC.

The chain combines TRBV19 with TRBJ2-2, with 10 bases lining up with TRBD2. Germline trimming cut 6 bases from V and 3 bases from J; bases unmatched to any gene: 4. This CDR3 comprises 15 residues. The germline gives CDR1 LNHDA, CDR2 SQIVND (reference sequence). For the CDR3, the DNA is TGTGCCAGTAGACGGACTAGCGGATACACCGGGGAGCTGTTTTTT. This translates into CASRRTSGYTGELFF.

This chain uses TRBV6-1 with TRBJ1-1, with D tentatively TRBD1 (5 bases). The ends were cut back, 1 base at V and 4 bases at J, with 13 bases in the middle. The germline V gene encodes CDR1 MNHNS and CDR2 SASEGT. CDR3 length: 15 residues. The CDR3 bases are TGTGCCAGCAGTGAAGGGAGGGGCTTGGGCACTGAAGCTTTCTTT. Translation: CASSEGRGLGTEAFF.

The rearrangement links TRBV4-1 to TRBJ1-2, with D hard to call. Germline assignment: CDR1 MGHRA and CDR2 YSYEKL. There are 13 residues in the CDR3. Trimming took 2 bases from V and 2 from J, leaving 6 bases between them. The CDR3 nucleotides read TGCGCCAGCAGCCAACGGGAGAACTATGGCTACACCTTC. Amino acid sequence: CASSQRENYGYTF.

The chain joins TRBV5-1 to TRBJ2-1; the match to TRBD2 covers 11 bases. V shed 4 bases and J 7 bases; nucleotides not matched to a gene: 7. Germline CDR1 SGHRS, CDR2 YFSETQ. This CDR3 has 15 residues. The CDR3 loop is CASSPTSGGWNEQFF. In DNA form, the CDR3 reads TGCGCCAGCAGCCCCACTAGCGGGGGATGGAATGAGCAGTTCTTC.

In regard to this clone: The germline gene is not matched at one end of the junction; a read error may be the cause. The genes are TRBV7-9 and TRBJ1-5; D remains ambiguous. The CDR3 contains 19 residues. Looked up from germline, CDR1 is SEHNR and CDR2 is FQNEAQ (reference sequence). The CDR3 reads CSSPLPVPRRSGSNQPQHF. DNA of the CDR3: TGTTCCAGTCCCCTTCCGGTGCCCAGACGTTCGGGTAGCAATCAGCCCCAGCATTTT.

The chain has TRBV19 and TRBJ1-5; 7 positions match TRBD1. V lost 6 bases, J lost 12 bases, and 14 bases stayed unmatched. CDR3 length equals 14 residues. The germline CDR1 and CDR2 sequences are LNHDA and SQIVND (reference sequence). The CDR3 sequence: CASRQVAGGRLQHF. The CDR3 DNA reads TGTGCCAGTAGGCAAGTCGCAGGGGGAAGACTCCAGCATTTT.